This T cell receptor (beta chain) came from a study of blood T cell repertoires in COVID-19. About the study: T cells, B-cell-depleted T cells, or PBMCs provided the cDNA or gDNA that served as material.

Measured with immunoSEQ multiplex PCR; TCRdb has only the in-frame clones, and not every one. Seen here are 150,000 to 200,000 clones, 88% observed once, and the top ten hold roughly 8.9%. The study counted Cohort 3 donors as recovered given two negative PCRs, clearance, or symptom resolution. CDR1 and CDR2 from the germline V gene are SGHAT and FQNNGV. This CDR3 region has 17 residues. V lost 4 bases, J lost 2 bases, and 10 bases stayed unmatched. The gene calls are TRBV11-2 and TRBJ1-3; 8 nucleotides line up with TRBD1. This TCR was sampled from a young woman who had recovered from COVID-19. The specimen sequenced was PBMCs or T cells enriched from blood (not recorded which). CDR3 DNA: TGTGCCAGCAGCTCAAGTATGGGACAGGTTCCTGGAAACACCATATATTTT. This encodes CASSSSMGQVPGNTIYF.